This TCR beta chain comes out of a study of blood T cell repertoires in COVID-19. Turning to the study itself: Acute-phase and convalescent COVID-19 samples originated in the United States, Italy and Spain.

The Seattle site enrolled patients during active infection and followed them longitudinally. Germline CDR1 reads SGHKS; CDR2 reads YYEKEE (reference sequence). The CDR3 loop spans 19 amino acids. The trim removed 0 bases at V and 0 bases at J, leaving 7 bases unmatched. This table comes from immunoSEQ multiplex PCR, and its TCRdb copy is limited to in-frame clones, with some not included. This sample has roughly 42,000 clones, with over 85% found just once. Sequenced: peripheral blood. The source of this sequence is a man between 50 and 59 years old with COVID-19, enrolled during active disease. The V call is TRBV5-5, the J call TRBJ2-1; 12 nucleotides match TRBD2. DNA for the CDR3: TGTGCCAGCAGCTTGGCGGGACTAGCGGGCCCGAGCTCCTACAATGAGCAGTTCTTC. Translated: CASSLAGLAGPSSYNEQFF.